The present TCR beta chain was sequenced within a study of shared clonotypes between healthy human individuals. The germline V gene has CDR1 SGHRS and CDR2 YFSETQ. The CDR3 has 18 amino acids. V lost 8 bases to trimming and J lost 2 bases; unmatched junction nucleotides: 21. TCRdb's copy holds only in-frame clones and misses some; the assay was immunoSEQ multiplex PCR. Of more than 2,000,000 clones in the sample, approximately 95% were seen once. This TCR came from a man between 18 and 35 years old in good health. Some clones in this sample may be carry-over from other donors' samples. The specimen was naive CD4+ T cells from PBMCs. Subset meaning: CD45RA+ positively selected. The gene calls are TRBV5-1 and TRBJ2-5; the match to TRBD2 covers 7 bases. CDR3 sequence reads: CASHSGLAAFSGQETQYF. DNA of the CDR3: TGCGCCAGTCACTCCGGTCTAGCGGCCTTCTCGGGACAAGAGACCCAGTACTTC.